Sequencing of this T cell receptor (beta chain) was carried out in a study of regulatory T cells in long-lasting Graves disease. Construction of the TCR beta libraries employed iRepertoire HTBI primers in conjunction with Arm-PCR of CDR3 regions. Per the study methods: Identification of gene segments yielded over 60 TRBV and about 14 TRBJ across samples. TCRdb called the multiplex PCR reads again in MiXCR, with one record for every CDR3 protein. TCRdb's processing, not the authors' own work, is the source of the V and J calls. The sample includes hundreds of thousands of distinct CDR3 sequences, about 22% of them seen just once. The CDR3 totals 13 residues. V shed 3 bases and J shed 5 bases, with 8 bases lying between them. Germline CDR1 reads LNHDA; CDR2 reads SQIVND (reference sequence). This sample's time point: persistent/refractory GD, antithyroid drugs over 5 years with positive TRAb. Scientists built the TCR library using RNA that was extracted from PBMCs. By American Thyroid Association guidelines, Graves' disease was diagnosed in the cohort.

This clonotype was observed a handful of times. V usage is TRBV19 and J usage is TRBJ1-5; no clear D gene. The TCR originated in a female donor with Graves disease. The sequenced sample was peripheral blood mononuclear cells (PBMCs), obtained when the disease was refractory, from a patient treated with antithyroid drugs. For the CDR3, the DNA is TGTGCCAGTAGTATGGATGAGGATCAGCCCCAGCATTTT. This codes for CASSMDEDQPQHF.